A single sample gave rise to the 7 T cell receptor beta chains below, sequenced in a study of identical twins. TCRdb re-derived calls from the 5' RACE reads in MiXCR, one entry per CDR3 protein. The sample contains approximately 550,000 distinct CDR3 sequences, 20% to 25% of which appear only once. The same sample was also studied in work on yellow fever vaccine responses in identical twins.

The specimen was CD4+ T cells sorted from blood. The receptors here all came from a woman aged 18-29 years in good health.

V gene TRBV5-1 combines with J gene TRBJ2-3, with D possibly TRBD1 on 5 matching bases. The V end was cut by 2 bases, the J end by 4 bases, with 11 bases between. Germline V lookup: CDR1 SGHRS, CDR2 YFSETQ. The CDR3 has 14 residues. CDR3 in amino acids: CASSLNLGADTQYF. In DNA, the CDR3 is TGCGCCAGCAGCTTAAATTTAGGGGCAGATACGCAGTATTTT.

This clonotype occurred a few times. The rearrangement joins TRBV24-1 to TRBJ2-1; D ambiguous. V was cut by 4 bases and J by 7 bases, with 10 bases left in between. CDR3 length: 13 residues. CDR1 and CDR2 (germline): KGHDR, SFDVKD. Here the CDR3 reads CATSDPILNEQFF. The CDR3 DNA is TGTGCCACCAGTGACCCGATTTTGAATGAGCAGTTCTTC.

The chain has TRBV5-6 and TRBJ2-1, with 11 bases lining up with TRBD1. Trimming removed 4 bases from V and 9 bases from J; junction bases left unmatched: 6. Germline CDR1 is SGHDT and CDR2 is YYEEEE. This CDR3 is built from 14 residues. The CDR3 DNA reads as TGTGCCAGCAGCAGGGGACAGGGGGATCGTGAGCAGTTCTTC. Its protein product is CASSRGQGDREQFF.

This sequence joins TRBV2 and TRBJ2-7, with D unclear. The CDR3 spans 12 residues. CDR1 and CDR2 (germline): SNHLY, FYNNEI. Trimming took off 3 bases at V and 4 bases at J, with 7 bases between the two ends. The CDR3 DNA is TGTGCCAGCAGTGAGAGCCTATACGAGCAGTACTTC. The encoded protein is CASSESLYEQYF.

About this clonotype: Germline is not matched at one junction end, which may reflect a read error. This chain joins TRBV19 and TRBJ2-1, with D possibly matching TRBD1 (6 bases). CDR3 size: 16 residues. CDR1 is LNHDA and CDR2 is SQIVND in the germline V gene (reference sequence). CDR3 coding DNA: TGTGCCAGTAGGATAGGGGGAAGTAACATCTACAATGAGCAGTTCTTC. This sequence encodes CASRIGGSNIYNEQFF.

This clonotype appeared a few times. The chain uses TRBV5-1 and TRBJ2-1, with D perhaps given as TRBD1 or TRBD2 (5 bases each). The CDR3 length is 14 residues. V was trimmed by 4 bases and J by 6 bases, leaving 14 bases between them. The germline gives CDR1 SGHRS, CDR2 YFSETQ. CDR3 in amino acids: CASSVPGPGNEQFF. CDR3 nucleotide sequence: TGCGCCAGCAGCGTACCGGGGCCGGGCAATGAGCAGTTCTTC.

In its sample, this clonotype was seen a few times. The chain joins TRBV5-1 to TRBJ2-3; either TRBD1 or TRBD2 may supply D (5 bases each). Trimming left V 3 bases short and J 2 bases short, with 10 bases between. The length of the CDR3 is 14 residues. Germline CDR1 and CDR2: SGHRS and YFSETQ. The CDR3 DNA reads TGCGCCAGCAGCTGGGGGACCCTCACAGATACGCAGTATTTT. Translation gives CASSWGTLTDTQYF.